This T cell receptor beta chain was obtained from a study of Graves' ophthalmopathy and Graves' hyperthyroidism. This clonotype was counted at least ten times. Its specificity is unknown. Study conclusions and caveats: Classification of ophthalmopathy versus stable hyperthyroidism by a 13-signature model yielded under 90% sensitivity and around 77% specificity.

TCR beta CDR3 regions were amplified from RNA transcripts. HTBI-primed RT-PCR formed the first round, and a multiplex PCR formed the second. TCRdb reprocessed the multiplex PCR reads via MiXCR and lists one record per CDR3 protein. The sample carries roughly 400,000 distinct CDR3 sequences, approximately 15% recorded once. Material for sequencing was peripheral blood. The receptor comes from a woman under 30 with stable Graves' hyperthyroidism.

The DNA of the CDR3 is TGTGCCAGCAGTCTGGACAGGGTAAGGACTGAAGCTTTCTTT. The encoded protein is CASSLDRVRTEAFF. The chain carries TRBV6-1 and TRBJ1-1; 8 nucleotides match TRBD1. J was trimmed by 5 bases and V by 5 bases; bases with no gene match: 7. The CDR3 spans 14 residues. The germline V gene encodes CDR1 MNHNS and CDR2 SASEGT.